What follows are 18 T cell receptor beta chains derived from one specimen sequenced in a study of T cell clones after liver transplantation. This table comes from immunoSEQ multiplex PCR, and its TCRdb copy is limited to in-frame clones, with some not included. The sample has 49,000 or so clones, approximately 71% seen once. Sample: CD4+ T cells from blood, taken roughly 56 months after liver transplant. Every receptor here comes from a human patient who received a liver transplant. Some T cells may be supplied by the graft donor.

This clone was seen a few times. The CDR3 nucleotides are TGCAGCGTTGATTCGGCACTCAAGGGGAGTGAGCAGTTCTTC. It codes for CSVDSALKGSEQFF. J is TRBJ2-1 and V is TRBV29-1, with D possibly called TRBD1 or TRBD2 (5 bases each). V lost 3 bases, J lost 9 bases, and 18 bases lay in between. The CDR3 totals 14 residues. The germline CDR1 and CDR2 sequences are SQVTM and ANQGSEA.

The CDR3 nucleotides are TGTGCCAGCAGCTTAGGGGTCTCTAGCGACCCTAGGGAGCAGTACTTC. Protein product: CASSLGVSSDPREQYF. V and J are TRBV7-2 and TRBJ2-7; the D gene is possibly TRBD2 (6 bases). Trimming removed 1 base from V and 7 bases from J, with 20 bases in between. Germline V gene lookup returns CDR1 SGHTA and CDR2 FQGNSA. This CDR3 contains 16 residues. Full variable domain (rest looked up from reference TRBV7-2 and TRBJ2-7): GAGVSQSPSNKVTEKGKDVELRCDPISGHTALYWYRQSLGQGLEFLIYFQGNSAPDKSGLPSDRFSAERTGGSVSTLTIQRTQQEDSAVYLCASSLGVSSDPREQYFGPGTRLTVT.

The rearrangement uses TRBV6-6 and TRBJ1-4; 7 bases agree with TRBD1. CDR1 and CDR2 (germline): MNHNY, SVGAGI (reference sequence). J lost 8 bases, V lost 7 bases, and 7 bases had no gene match. The CDR3 is 13 amino acids. The CDR3 reads CASMTGSPEKLFF. CDR3 nucleotide sequence: TGTGCCAGCATGACAGGGTCCCCAGAAAAACTGTTTTTT.

J is TRBJ1-2 and V is TRBV11-2; 9 bases are a match to TRBD1. J was trimmed by 5 bases and V by 5 bases; bases with no gene match: 3. Germline V CDR1 and CDR2: SGHAT, FQNNGV. The CDR3 loop spans 13 amino acids. The CDR3 DNA reads as TGTGCCAGCAGCCCTGGACAGGGGTATGGCTACACCTTC. It codes for CASSPGQGYGYTF.

V and J are TRBV27 and TRBJ2-2; possible D gene TRBD1, 5 bases. Germline V CDR1 and CDR2: MNHEY, SMNVEV (reference sequence). The CDR3 is made up of 12 amino acids. V was shortened by 4 bases and J by 8 bases, with 8 bases between the two germline ends. The CDR3 is CASSSGLGELFF. CDR3 coding DNA: TGTGCCAGCAGTTCAGGGTTGGGGGAGCTGTTTTTT.

At least ten counts were recorded for this clone. The chain joins TRBV11-2 to TRBJ1-6; 10 bases line up with TRBD1. This CDR3 region has 15 residues. CDR1 and CDR2 (germline): SGHAT, FQNNGV. J gave up 10 bases and V 8 bases, and 11 bases lay outside the gene matches. The CDR3 loop reads CASRGQGKGRSPLHF. CDR3 DNA sequence: TGTGCCAGCCGGGGACAGGGGAAAGGTAGATCACCCCTCCACTTT.

This rearrangement joins TRBV6-1 to TRBJ1-3; no firm D call. The CDR3 consists of 14 residues. Per germline, CDR1 MNHNS and CDR2 SASEGT. The V and J ends lost 7 bases and 5 bases respectively, with 15 bases between them. The CDR3 bases are TGTGCCAGCAACGACCCTATGAAGCGAAACACCATATATTTT. This gives the protein CASNDPMKRNTIYF.

The chain recombines TRBV28 with TRBJ1-1; D may be TRBD1 (6 bases). V lost 7 bases to trimming and J lost 4 bases, with 16 bases between them. Germline V gene data show CDR1 as MDHEN and CDR2 as SYDVKM. This CDR3 region has 14 residues. For the CDR3, the DNA is TGTGCCAGCATTCGGGGGGCATGGAGCACTGAAGCTTTCTTT. It specifies CASIRGAWSTEAFF.

To note about this clone: In the same sample, other DNA sequences code for this CDR3. The rearrangement links TRBV7-9 to TRBJ1-1; D remains unclear. CDR3 length: 14 residues. Germline loops: CDR1 SEHNR, CDR2 FQNEAQ (reference sequence). V shed 1 base and J shed 0 bases, with 6 bases lying between them. CDR3 region: CASSLDLVNTEAFF. CDR3 sequence (DNA): TGTGCCAGCAGCTTAGATCTGGTGAACACTGAAGCTTTCTTT.

V usage is TRBV15 and J usage is TRBJ2-2, with D possibly TRBD2 on 7 matching bases. The V end lost 0 bases, the J end lost 6 bases, and 14 bases lay between the germline ends. Germline CDR1 reads LNHNV; CDR2 reads YYDKDF (reference sequence). CDR3 length: 16 residues. Here the CDR3 DNA reads TGTGCCACCAGCAGAGAGCCACAGGGAGGGGCCGGGGAGCTGTTTTTT. Protein product: CATSREPQGGAGELFF.

Comments on this clone: Mismatch with germline at one junction end may stem from a read error. The V and J genes are TRBV19 and TRBJ1-3; TRBD1 is a possible D gene (5 bases). The CDR3 is made up of 16 amino acids. CDR1 and CDR2 from the germline V gene are LNHDA and SQIVND (reference sequence). CDR3 sequence (DNA): TGTGCCAGTAAACGCCCGGGGCGGGCCTCTGAAAACACCATATATTTT. Protein: CASKRPGRASENTIYF.

CDR3 nucleotides: TGTGCCACCAGCAGAGATTTGGAGGTCTGGCGGACGAATCAGCCCCAGCATTTT. It encodes CATSRDLEVWRTNQPQHF. V usage is TRBV15 and J usage is TRBJ1-5; D is ambiguous. The V gene lost 0 bases and the J gene lost 4 bases, with 19 bases spanning the gap. Germline CDR1 reads LNHNV; CDR2 reads YYDKDF (reference sequence). The CDR3 spans 18 residues.

The J gene is TRBJ2-1, the V gene TRBV4-1; 9 bases agree with TRBD2. CDR3 length: 18 residues. In germline, CDR1 is MGHRA, CDR2 YSYEKL. Unmatched junction bases numbered 10, after V lost 1 base and J lost 3 bases. The CDR3 nucleotides are TGCGCCAGCAGCCAAGTTAAGGCGGGGGGGGGTTTCTACAATGAGCAGTTCTTC. Encoded protein: CASSQVKAGGGFYNEQFF.

Only a few counts were recorded for this clone. The V call is TRBV30, the J call TRBJ2-6; the match to TRBD2 covers 9 bases. Germline V gene sequence: CDR1 GTSNPN, CDR2 SVGIG (reference sequence). V lost 8 bases, J lost 0 bases, and 8 bases stayed unmatched. The length of the CDR3 is 16 residues. CDR3 residues: CAASSGVTSGANVLTF. The DNA for the CDR3 is TGTGCCGCCTCTAGCGGGGTAACCTCTGGGGCCAACGTCCTGACTTTC.

V is TRBV30 and J is TRBJ2-1; D call uncertain. Germline CDR1 and CDR2: GTSNPN and SVGIG (reference sequence). This CDR3 comprises 11 residues. The ends were cut back, 1 base at V and 2 bases at J, with 0 bases in the middle. CDR3 loop: CAWSAYNEQFF. CDR3 in DNA: TGTGCCTGGAGTGCCTACAATGAGCAGTTCTTC.

The chain links TRBV5-6 to TRBJ1-3; D is uncertain. Germline CDR1 SGHDT, CDR2 YYEEEE. V was shortened by 4 bases and J by 4 bases, with 9 bases between the two germline ends. The CDR3 length is 13 residues. The CDR3 coding sequence is TGTGCCAGCAGCCTATACCTCGGAAACACCATATATTTT. Translating it yields CASSLYLGNTIYF.

The chain combines TRBV14 with TRBJ2-7; 7 bases fit TRBD1. V was clipped by 4 bases and J by 6 bases; unmatched bases: 9. The V gene's germline CDR1 is SGHDN and CDR2 FVKESK. The CDR3 is 14 residues long. CDR3: CASSLRTGVSEQYF. The CDR3 DNA sequence: TGTGCCAGCAGCCTGCGGACAGGAGTTTCCGAGCAGTACTTC.

This chain uses TRBV9 with TRBJ2-2, with unresolved D. Germline V gene lookup returns CDR1 SGDLS and CDR2 YYNGEE. Trimming removed 4 bases from V and 7 bases from J, with 8 bases in between. The CDR3 totals 12 residues. In DNA form, the CDR3 reads TGTGCCAGCAGCCTAACATTCGGGGAGCTGTTTTTT. Translated: CASSLTFGELFF.